These 27 T cell receptor beta chains share one sample of origin, sequenced in a study of shared clonotypes between healthy human individuals. Clones were sequenced by immunoSEQ multiplex PCR, and TCRdb holds only the in-frame ones, with some missing. Of some 1 million clones in the sample, around 74% were seen once. Sequencing used memory CD4+ T cells sorted from blood. Subset specified: CD45RA-negative fraction. These receptors all stem from a man in his late teens or twenties in good health.

The rearrangement uses TRBV15 and TRBJ1-5; 7 bases fit TRBD1. Germline trimming cut 3 bases from V and 6 bases from J; bases unmatched to any gene: 11. CDR1 and CDR2 from the germline V gene are LNHNV and YYDKDF (reference sequence). CDR3 length: 16 residues. CDR3 amino acids: CATSSGQAVGSQPQHF. For the CDR3, the DNA is TGTGCCACCAGCAGCGGACAGGCGGTGGGTAGTCAGCCCCAGCATTTT.

The chain joins TRBV19 to TRBJ1-2; D is perhaps TRBD1 (6 bases). V shed 4 bases and J shed 6 bases, with 18 bases lying between them. Germline lookup yields CDR1 LNHDA and CDR2 SQIVND (reference sequence). The length of the CDR3 is 15 residues. CDR3 DNA sequence: TGTGCCAGTAGTACCCTCCCCAGGACAGCGGATGGCTACACCTTC. Amino acids: CASSTLPRTADGYTF.

The rearrangement links TRBV6-6 to TRBJ2-7; TRBD2 matches at 7 bases. CDR3 length: 14 residues. V was clipped by 6 bases and J by 2 bases; unmatched bases: 7. Germline assignment: CDR1 MNHNY and CDR2 SVGAGI (reference sequence). The CDR3 region is CASRPGRLAYEQYF. In DNA, the CDR3 is TGTGCCAGCAGACCCGGGAGGCTGGCCTACGAGCAGTACTTC.

This clone was seen a few times. The J gene is TRBJ2-3, the V gene TRBV27; 7 nucleotides agree with TRBD2. The germline CDR1 and CDR2 sequences are MNHEY and SMNVEV (reference sequence). Trimming took 3 bases from V and 3 from J; bases not matched to a gene: 6. This CDR3 comprises 15 residues. CDR3: CASSFLASGTDTQYF. The DNA of the CDR3 is TGTGCCAGCAGTTTCCTTGCTAGCGGAACAGATACGCAGTATTTT.

The chain is built from TRBV2 and TRBJ2-2; 10 nucleotides agree with TRBD1. The CDR3 extends over 15 amino acids. CDR1 SNHLY and CDR2 FYNNEI come from the germline V gene. The ends lost 8 bases at V and 6 bases at J; junction bases unmatched: 9. This CDR3 reads CASRRDRGVSGELFF. The DNA for the CDR3 is TGTGCCAGCCGCCGGGACAGGGGAGTGTCCGGGGAGCTGTTTTTT.

Points on this clone: The sample holds other DNA sequences that translate to the same CDR3. This sequence joins TRBV5-1 and TRBJ1-1, with D hard to call. The CDR3 is 14 amino acids. The germline V gene encodes CDR1 SGHRS and CDR2 YFSETQ. V was cut by 0 bases and J by 1 base, with 7 bases left in between. DNA of the CDR3: TGCGCCAGCAGCTTGGGGTCTCCGAACACTGAAGCTTTCTTT. Its translation is CASSLGSPNTEAFF.

The chain carries TRBV27 and TRBJ1-5; no definite D call. The germline gives CDR1 MNHEY, CDR2 SMNVEV (reference sequence). The V end lost 6 bases, the J end lost 4 bases, and 10 bases lay between the germline ends. The CDR3 runs 13 residues. The CDR3 spells CASSLMLNQPQHF. In DNA, the CDR3 is TGTGCCAGCAGCTTGATGTTGAATCAGCCCCAGCATTTT.

The gene calls are TRBV2 and TRBJ2-3; D unresolved. Between the trimmed V and J ends, which lost 0 bases and 2 bases, there was a span of 12 bases. The CDR3 has 16 residues. The germline V gene encodes CDR1 SNHLY and CDR2 FYNNEI. CDR3 protein: CASSEASGRYTDTQYF. The CDR3 bases are TGTGCCAGCAGTGAAGCGTCCGGAAGGTACACAGATACGCAGTATTTT.

The rearrangement joins TRBV6-1 to TRBJ1-1; D possibly corresponds to TRBD1 (6 bases). The CDR3 is 12 residues long. CDR1 and CDR2 from the germline V gene are MNHNS and SASEGT. V was pared by 5 bases and J by 6 bases, with 10 bases between. The CDR3 DNA sequence: TGTGCCAGCAGTCCCCGGACAGCTGAAGCTTTCTTT. Translated, it gives CASSPRTAEAFF.

This clone was seen only once. The chain carries TRBV7-9 and TRBJ1-1, with 7 bases aligning to TRBD1. V was clipped by 0 bases and J by 5 bases; unmatched bases: 6. Germline-derived CDR1 and CDR2 are SEHNR and FQNEAQ (reference sequence). CDR3 size: 15 residues. The CDR3 DNA sequence: TGTGCCAGCAGCTTAGCAGGGGGCATGAGGACTGAAGCTTTCTTT. It yields the protein CASSLAGGMRTEAFF. The full variable domain, in which reference TRBV7-9 and TRBJ1-1 provide the parts outside the CDR3, is DTGVSQNPRHKITKRGQNVTFRCDPISEHNRLYWYRQTLGQGPEFLTYFQNEAQLEKSRLLSDRFSAERPKGSFSTLEIQRTEQGDSAMYLCASSLAGGMRTEAFFGQGTRLTVV.

The chain uses TRBV2 and TRBJ1-6; D is uncertain. The germline V and J ends were trimmed by 7 bases and 6 bases, with 13 bases remaining between them. The CDR3 loop spans 14 amino acids. Germline loops: CDR1 SNHLY, CDR2 FYNNEI. CDR3 in DNA: TGTGCCAGCACCGTCGACGGACCTAATTCACCCCTCCACTTT. Translated, it gives CASTVDGPNSPLHF.

The table lists this clone with a count of one. The V gene is TRBV2, the J gene TRBJ2-7; D is tentatively TRBD1 or TRBD2 (5 bases each). Germline CDR1 and CDR2: SNHLY and FYNNEI. This CDR3 has 12 residues. The V gene lost 11 bases and the J gene lost 1 base, with 12 bases spanning the gap. The DNA of the CDR3 is TGTGCCTCCAGGGAGCTGTCCTACGAGCAGTACTTC. Residues: CASRELSYEQYF.

This clone was found many times. The chain has TRBV5-1 and TRBJ2-2; possible D gene TRBD1, 5 bases. CDR1 SGHRS and CDR2 YFSETQ come from the germline V gene. The V end was cut by 0 bases, the J end by 0 bases, with 9 bases between. The CDR3 covers 16 residues. As DNA, the CDR3 is TGCGCCAGCAGCTTGGCTGGACACCCGAACACCGGGGAGCTGTTTTTT. Protein product: CASSLAGHPNTGELFF. Full variable domain (rest looked up from reference TRBV5-1 and TRBJ2-2): KAGVTQTPRYLIKTRGQQVTLSCSPISGHRSVSWYQQTPGQGLQFLFEYFSETQRNKGNFPGRFSGRQFSNSRSEMNVSTLELGDSALYLCASSLAGHPNTGELFFGEGSRLTVL.

V gene TRBV30 combines with J gene TRBJ2-2; D might be TRBD1 (6 bases). This CDR3 is 14 amino acids long. Between the trimmed V and J ends, which lost 4 bases and 3 bases, there was a span of 12 bases. In germline, CDR1 is GTSNPN, CDR2 SVGIG (reference sequence). The CDR3 DNA follows: TGTGCCTGGACAGGGGCGACCGACACCGGGGAGCTGTTTTTT. It specifies CAWTGATDTGELFF.

V and J are TRBV6-6 and TRBJ2-7; D is ambiguous. The CDR3 runs 12 residues. Trimming removed 7 bases at V and 2 bases at J, with 9 bases between. CDR1 is MNHNY, CDR2 SVGAGI, per germline (reference sequence). As DNA, the CDR3 is TGTGCCAGCATGGCATCTACCTACGAGCAGTACTTC. It encodes CASMASTYEQYF.

The chain has TRBV23-1 and TRBJ2-5; D is perhaps TRBD1 (5 bases). TRBV23-1 falls under the ORF class, with uncertain function. The V end lost 0 bases, the J end lost 2 bases, and 13 bases lay between the germline ends. The CDR3 covers 16 residues. CDR3 amino acids: CASSQSMARDQETQYF. The CDR3 DNA sequence: TGCGCCAGCAGTCAATCGATGGCCAGGGATCAAGAGACCCAGTACTTC.

The rearrangement joins TRBV11-2 to TRBJ1-3; weak D call: TRBD1 (5 bases). The CDR3 has 14 amino acids. V lost 1 base, J lost 3 bases, and 7 bases lay in between. Germline V lookup: CDR1 SGHAT, CDR2 FQNNGV. CDR3 in DNA: TGTGCCAGCAGCTTAGGAGGGGTTGGAAACACCATATATTTT. Translation gives CASSLGGVGNTIYF. Full variable domain (rest looked up from reference TRBV11-2 and TRBJ1-3): EAGVAQSPRYKIIEKRQSVAFWCNPISGHATLYWYQQILGQGPKLLIQFQNNGVVDDSQLPKDRFSAERLKGVDSTLKIQPAKLEDSAVYLCASSLGGVGNTIYFGEGSWLTVV.

CDR3 protein: CASRGQGGDQPQHF. The DNA for the CDR3 is TGTGCCAGCAGAGGACAGGGAGGTGATCAGCCCCAGCATTTT. The J gene is TRBJ1-5, the V gene TRBV6-1; 8 nucleotides line up with TRBD1. The CDR3 contains 14 residues. Trimming removed 6 bases from V and 5 bases from J; junction bases left unmatched: 6. Looked up from germline, CDR1 is MNHNS and CDR2 is SASEGT.

This rearrangement joins TRBV7-9 to TRBJ2-5, with unresolved D. This CDR3 has 14 residues. Looked up from germline, CDR1 is SEHNR and CDR2 is FQNEAQ (reference sequence). The V end lost 6 bases, the J end lost 3 bases, and 14 bases lay between the germline ends. The CDR3 coding sequence is TGTGCCAGCAGTTATCACAGCGATAAAGAGACCCAGTACTTC. As protein: CASSYHSDKETQYF.

The chain is built from TRBV5-1 and TRBJ2-5; D is unresolved. V was clipped by 2 bases and J by 5 bases, with 10 bases between them. CDR3 length: 13 amino acids. CDR1 SGHRS and CDR2 YFSETQ come from the germline V gene. The CDR3 DNA follows: TGCGCCAGCAGCTTAATCGGTATGGAGACCCAGTACTTC. Protein sequence: CASSLIGMETQYF. Filled out from reference TRBV5-1 and TRBJ2-5, the complete variable domain reads KAGVTQTPRYLIKTRGQQVTLSCSPISGHRSVSWYQQTPGQGLQFLFEYFSETQRNKGNFPGRFSGRQFSNSRSEMNVSTLELGDSALYLCASSLIGMETQYFGPGTRLLVL.

The rearrangement links TRBV29-1 to TRBJ2-3; TRBD1 matches 8 bases. The V gene end was trimmed by 2 bases and the J gene end by 7 bases; junction bases not matched to a gene: 5. Germline V gives CDR1 SQVTM, CDR2 ANQGSEA. This CDR3 spans 13 amino acids. CDR3 region: CSVELDREYTQYF. Written as DNA, the CDR3 is TGCAGCGTTGAACTGGACAGGGAATATACGCAGTATTTT.

This clone was found once. V is TRBV5-4 and J is TRBJ1-1, with TRBD1 identical over 7 bases. J gave up 8 bases and V 6 bases, and 16 bases lay outside the gene matches. Germline loops: CDR1 SGHNT, CDR2 YYREEE (reference sequence). The CDR3 is made up of 15 amino acids. CDR3 sequence (DNA): TGTGCCAGCACCGATAAGGGCCTACAGGGGACGGAAGCTTTCTTT. Translated, it gives CASTDKGLQGTEAFF.

The V call is TRBV5-4, the J call TRBJ2-1, with 12 bases aligning to TRBD2. The length of the CDR3 is 16 residues. Germline V gives CDR1 SGHNT, CDR2 YYREEE (reference sequence). Trimming at V came to 4 bases and at J to 1 base, leaving 3 bases not matched to a gene. The CDR3 spells CASSIGLAGSYNEQFF. In DNA form, the CDR3 reads TGTGCCAGCAGCATAGGACTAGCGGGATCCTACAATGAGCAGTTCTTC.

This chain connects TRBV6-6 to TRBJ2-1, with D maybe TRBD2 (6 bases). The CDR3 consists of 16 residues. In germline, CDR1 is MNHNY, CDR2 SVGAGI (reference sequence). V was clipped by 4 bases and J by 2 bases, with 15 bases between them. This chain's CDR3 is CASSSTTRGAYNEQFF. The DNA of the CDR3 is TGTGCCAGCAGTTCCACGACTAGGGGCGCCTACAATGAGCAGTTCTTC.

The V and J genes are TRBV19 and TRBJ2-2; 7 positions agree with TRBD2. The germline CDR1 and CDR2 sequences are LNHDA and SQIVND (reference sequence). The CDR3 length is 18 residues. J was trimmed by 1 base and V by 4 bases; bases with no gene match: 12. The CDR3 nucleotides are TGTGCCAGTAGTACCCGCCGCGGGGGAGCGCTGAACACCGGGGAGCTGTTTTTT. Encoded protein: CASSTRRGGALNTGELFF.

The rearrangement joins TRBV11-3 to TRBJ1-1, with 9 bases identical to TRBD1. V lost 4 bases, J lost 3 bases, and 9 bases stayed unmatched. The CDR3 is 16 residues long. Germline V gene lookup returns CDR1 SGHNT and CDR2 YENEEA. This CDR3 is CASSSGQGRGDTEAFF. CDR3 nucleotides: TGTGCCAGCAGCTCGGGACAGGGCCGGGGGGACACTGAAGCTTTCTTT.

V is TRBV19 and J is TRBJ2-6, with 7 bases identical to TRBD1. Germline V gives CDR1 LNHDA, CDR2 SQIVND (reference sequence). V lost 6 bases to trimming and J lost 2 bases; unmatched junction nucleotides: 7. There are 16 residues in the CDR3. CDR3 sequence: CASSQNRGTGANVLTF. In nucleotides, the CDR3 is TGTGCCAGTAGCCAAAACAGGGGAACTGGGGCCAACGTCCTGACTTTC.